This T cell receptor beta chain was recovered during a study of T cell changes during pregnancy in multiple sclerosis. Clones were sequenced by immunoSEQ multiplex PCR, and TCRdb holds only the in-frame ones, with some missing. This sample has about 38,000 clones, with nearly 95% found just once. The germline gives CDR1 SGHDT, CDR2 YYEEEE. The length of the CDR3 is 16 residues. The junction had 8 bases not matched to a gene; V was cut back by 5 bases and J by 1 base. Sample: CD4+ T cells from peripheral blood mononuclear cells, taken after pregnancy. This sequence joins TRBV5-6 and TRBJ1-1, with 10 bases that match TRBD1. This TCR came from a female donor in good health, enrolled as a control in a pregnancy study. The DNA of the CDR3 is TGTGCCAGCAGTACCGGGACAGGGGACCGGAACACTGAAGCTTTCTTT. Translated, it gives CASSTGTGDRNTEAFF.